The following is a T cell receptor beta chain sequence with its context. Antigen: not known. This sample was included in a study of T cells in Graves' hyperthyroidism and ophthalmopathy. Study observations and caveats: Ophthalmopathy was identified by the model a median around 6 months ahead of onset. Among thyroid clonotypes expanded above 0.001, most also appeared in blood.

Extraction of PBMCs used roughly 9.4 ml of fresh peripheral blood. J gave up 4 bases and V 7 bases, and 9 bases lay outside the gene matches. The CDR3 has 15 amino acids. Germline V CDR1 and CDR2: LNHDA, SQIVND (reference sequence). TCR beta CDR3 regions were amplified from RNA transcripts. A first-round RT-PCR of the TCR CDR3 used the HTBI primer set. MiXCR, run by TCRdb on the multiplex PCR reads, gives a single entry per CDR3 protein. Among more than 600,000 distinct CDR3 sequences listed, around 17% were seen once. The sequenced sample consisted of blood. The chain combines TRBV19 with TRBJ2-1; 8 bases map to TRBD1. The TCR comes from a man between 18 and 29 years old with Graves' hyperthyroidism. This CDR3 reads CASNQAGTGYNEQFF. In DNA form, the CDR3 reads TGTGCCAGTAATCAGGCCGGGACAGGATACAATGAGCAGTTCTTC.